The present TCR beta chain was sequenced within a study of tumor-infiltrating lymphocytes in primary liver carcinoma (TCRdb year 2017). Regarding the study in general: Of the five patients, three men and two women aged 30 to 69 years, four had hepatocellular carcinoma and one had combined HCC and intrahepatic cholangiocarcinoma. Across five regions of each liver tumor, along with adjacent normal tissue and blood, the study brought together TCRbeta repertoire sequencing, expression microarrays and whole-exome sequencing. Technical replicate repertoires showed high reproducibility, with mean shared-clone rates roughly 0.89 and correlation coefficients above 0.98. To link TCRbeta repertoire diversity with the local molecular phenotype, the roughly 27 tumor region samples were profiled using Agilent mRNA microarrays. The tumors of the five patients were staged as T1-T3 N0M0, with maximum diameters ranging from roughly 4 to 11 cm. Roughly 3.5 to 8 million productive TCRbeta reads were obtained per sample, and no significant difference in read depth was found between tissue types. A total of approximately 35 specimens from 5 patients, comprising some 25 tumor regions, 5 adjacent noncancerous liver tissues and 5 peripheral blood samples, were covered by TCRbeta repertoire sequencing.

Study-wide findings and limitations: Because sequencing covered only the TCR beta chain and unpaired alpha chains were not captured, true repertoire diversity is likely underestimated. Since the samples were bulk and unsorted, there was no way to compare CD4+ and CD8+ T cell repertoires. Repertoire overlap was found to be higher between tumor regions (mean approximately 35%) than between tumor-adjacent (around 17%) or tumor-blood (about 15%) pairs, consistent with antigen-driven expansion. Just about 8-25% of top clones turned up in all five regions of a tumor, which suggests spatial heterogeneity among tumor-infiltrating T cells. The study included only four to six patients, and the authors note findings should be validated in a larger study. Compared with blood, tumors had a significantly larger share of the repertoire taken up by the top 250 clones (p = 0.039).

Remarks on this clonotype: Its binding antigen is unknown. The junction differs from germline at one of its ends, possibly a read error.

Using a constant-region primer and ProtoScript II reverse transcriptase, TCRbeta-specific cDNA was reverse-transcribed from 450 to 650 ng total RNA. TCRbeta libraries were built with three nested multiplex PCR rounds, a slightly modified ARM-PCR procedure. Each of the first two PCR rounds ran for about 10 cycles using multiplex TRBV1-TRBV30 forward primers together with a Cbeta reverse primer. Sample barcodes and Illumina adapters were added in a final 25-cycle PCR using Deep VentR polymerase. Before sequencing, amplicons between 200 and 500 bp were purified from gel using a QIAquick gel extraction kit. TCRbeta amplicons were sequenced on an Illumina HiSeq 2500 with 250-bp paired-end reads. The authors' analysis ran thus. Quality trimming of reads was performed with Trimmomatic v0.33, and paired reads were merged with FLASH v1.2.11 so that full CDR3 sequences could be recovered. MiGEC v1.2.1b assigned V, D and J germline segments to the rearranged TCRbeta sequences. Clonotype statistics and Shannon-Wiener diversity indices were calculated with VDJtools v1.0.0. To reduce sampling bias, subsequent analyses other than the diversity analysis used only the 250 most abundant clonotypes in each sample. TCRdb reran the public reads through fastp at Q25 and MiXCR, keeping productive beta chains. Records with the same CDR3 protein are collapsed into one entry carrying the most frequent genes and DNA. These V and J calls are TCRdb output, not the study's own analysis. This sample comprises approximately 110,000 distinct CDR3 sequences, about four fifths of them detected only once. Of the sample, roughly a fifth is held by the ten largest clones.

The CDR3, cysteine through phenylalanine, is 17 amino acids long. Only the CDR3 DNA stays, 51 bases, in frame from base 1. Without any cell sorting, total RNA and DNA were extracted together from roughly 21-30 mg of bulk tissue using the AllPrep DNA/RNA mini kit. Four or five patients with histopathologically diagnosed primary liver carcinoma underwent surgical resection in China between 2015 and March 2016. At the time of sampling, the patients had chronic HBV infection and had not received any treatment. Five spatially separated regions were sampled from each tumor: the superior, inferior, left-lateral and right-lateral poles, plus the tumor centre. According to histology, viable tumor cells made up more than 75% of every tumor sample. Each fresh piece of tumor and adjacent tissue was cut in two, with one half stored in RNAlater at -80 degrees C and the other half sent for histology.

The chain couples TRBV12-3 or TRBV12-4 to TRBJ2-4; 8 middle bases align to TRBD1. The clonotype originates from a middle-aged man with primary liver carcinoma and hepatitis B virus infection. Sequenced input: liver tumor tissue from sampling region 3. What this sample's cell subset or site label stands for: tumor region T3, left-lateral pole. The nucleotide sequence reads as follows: TGTGCCAGCAGCTTTTTTGGCCCGGGACAGGATACAAACATACAGTACTTC. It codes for CASSFFGPGQDTNIQYF.